The following is a TCR beta chain sequence with its context. Its antigen is unknown. This sample is part of a study of cytomegalovirus exposure and HLA in healthy donors. Study context: Prior work identified some 120 million unique TCR beta sequences in 150 million to 200 million T cells.

Findings and limits, study-wide: Using a false discovery rate of 0.05, a later analysis showed that 15,000 to 20,000 TCR beta sequences were associated with HLA alleles. Among the CMV-associated chains, three were confirmed in vitro as specific for CMV antigens.

The germline V and J ends were trimmed by 5 bases and 4 bases, with 18 bases remaining between them. The germline CDR1 and CDR2 sequences are SGHVS and FNYEAQ. The CDR3 consists of 16 residues. The study ran its PCR with 60 Vbeta and 13 Jbeta primers. Assay used: immunoSEQ multiplex PCR; TCRdb lists only in-frame clones, some missing. The top ten clones hold roughly 0.99% of a sample with some 190,000 clones, 80% to 85% of them seen once. Sequences were obtained from PBMCs. The TCR sequence derives from a woman aged 40 to 50 in good health and CMV-seronegative. J is TRBJ1-5 and V is TRBV7-6, with D perhaps TRBD1 (5 bases). The CDR3 reads CASSLVGGEGNQPQHF. CDR3 nucleotides: TGTGCCAGCAGCCTCGTCGGCGGGGAGGGGAATCAGCCCCAGCATTTT.